This T cell receptor beta chain was captured by sequencing in a study of cytomegalovirus exposure and HLA in healthy donors. The primer mix had 60 Vbeta and 13 Jbeta primers. Generated by immunoSEQ multiplex PCR, the TCRdb table keeps only in-frame clones and is missing some. The sample carries 100,000 or so clones, over 60% recorded once. As regards this clone: What it recognizes is unknown.

Study-level findings and limits: Most TCR sequences proved rare, with some public TCRs found in many donors.

The receptor was derived from a female donor in good health and CMV-seropositive. The sample was PBMCs.

The DNA for the CDR3 is TGTGCCAGCAATCCAGGGCTTAACTATGGCTACACCTTC. Residues: CASNPGLNYGYTF. The J gene is TRBJ1-2, the V gene TRBV25-1; D might be TRBD1 (5 bases). Trimming cost V 7 bases and J 1 base, with 10 bases left between them. Germline loops: CDR1 MGHDK, CDR2 SYGVNS. CDR3 length: 13 amino acids.